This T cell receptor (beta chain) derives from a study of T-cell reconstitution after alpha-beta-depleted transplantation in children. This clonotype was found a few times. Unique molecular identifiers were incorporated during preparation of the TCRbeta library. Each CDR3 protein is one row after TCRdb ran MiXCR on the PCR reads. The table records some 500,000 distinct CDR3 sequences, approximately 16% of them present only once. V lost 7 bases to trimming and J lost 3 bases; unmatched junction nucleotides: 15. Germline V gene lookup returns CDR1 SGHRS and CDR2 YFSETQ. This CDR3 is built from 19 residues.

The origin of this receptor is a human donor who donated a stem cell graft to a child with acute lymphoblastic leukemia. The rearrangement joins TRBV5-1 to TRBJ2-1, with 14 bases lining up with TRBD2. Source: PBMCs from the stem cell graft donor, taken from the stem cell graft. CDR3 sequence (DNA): TGCGCCAGCCGAAGGCCGACTAGCGGGAGGGCCGACGGCTACAATGAGCAGTTCTTC. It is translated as CASRRPTSGRADGYNEQFF.